This T cell receptor (beta chain) was documented in a study of CD8 T cell repertoires and HIV-1 epitope variants. The CDR3 has 14 amino acids. The germline gives CDR1 LNHDA, CDR2 SQIVND (reference sequence). Trimming at V came to 6 bases and at J to 6 bases, leaving 8 bases not matched to a gene. This table comes from immunoSEQ multiplex PCR, and its TCRdb copy is limited to in-frame clones, with some not included. This repertoire shows under 100,000 clones, roughly four fifths found once; its top ten account for roughly 25%. The genes are TRBV19 and TRBJ2-1; 7 bases are shared with TRBD2. The sequence was obtained from a male donor with HIV. The sequenced sample was uncultured baseline CD8+ T cells from peripheral blood mononuclear cells (PBMCs). CDR3 coding DNA: TGTGCCAGTAGCCCCGGGGGGTTGGGCAATGAGCAGTTCTTC. Its protein product is CASSPGGLGNEQFF.